What follows describes a single T cell receptor (beta chain). In the source study's methods: Reference gene primer amplification in the assay estimated nucleated cell counts. The data were produced by immunoSEQ multiplex PCR, yet TCRdb's version contains in-frame clones alone and is incomplete. V, J and clone size reflect that table, while D and trimming were determined from the DNA. In the table there are around 86,000 clones, approximately 85% of which are singletons. The data were taken from a study of blood T cell repertoires in COVID-19. Study-level background: Specimens from acute and convalescent COVID-19 originated in the United States, Italy and Spain. In each case, the material was cDNA or gDNA derived from T cells, B-cell-depleted T cells, or PBMCs.

Germline lookup yields CDR1 LNHDA and CDR2 SQIVND (reference sequence). Trimming took off 5 bases at V and 0 bases at J, with 10 bases between the two ends. This CDR3 region has 14 residues. Sequenced: peripheral blood. V gene TRBV19 combines with J gene TRBJ1-2; TRBD1 is a possible D gene (5 bases). The receptor was isolated from a human donor in a cohort sampled during active COVID-19. For the CDR3, the DNA is TGTGCCAGTAGTGCTGACAGAGCTAACTATGGCTACACCTTC. Translated: CASSADRANYGYTF. Full variable domain (outside the CDR3, taken from reference TRBV19 and TRBJ1-2): DGGITQSPKYLFRKEGQNVTLSCEQNLNHDAMYWYRQDPGQGLRLIYYSQIVNDFQKGDIAEGYSVSREKKESFPLTVTSAQKNPTAFYLCASSADRANYGYTFGSGTRLTVV.